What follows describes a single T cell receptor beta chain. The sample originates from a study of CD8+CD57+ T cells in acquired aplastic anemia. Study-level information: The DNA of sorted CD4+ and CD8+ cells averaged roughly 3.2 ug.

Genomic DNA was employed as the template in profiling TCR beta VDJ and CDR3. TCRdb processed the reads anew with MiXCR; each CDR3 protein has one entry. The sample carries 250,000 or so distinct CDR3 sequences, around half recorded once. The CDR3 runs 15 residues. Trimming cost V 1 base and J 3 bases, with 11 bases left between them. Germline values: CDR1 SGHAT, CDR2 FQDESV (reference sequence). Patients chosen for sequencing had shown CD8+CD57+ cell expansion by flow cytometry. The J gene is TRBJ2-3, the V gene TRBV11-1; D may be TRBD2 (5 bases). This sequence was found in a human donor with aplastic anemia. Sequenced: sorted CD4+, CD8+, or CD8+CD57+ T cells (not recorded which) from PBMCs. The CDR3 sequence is CASSLEASPTDTQYF. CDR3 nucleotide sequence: TGTGCCAGCAGCTTAGAGGCTAGCCCGACAGATACGCAGTATTTT.